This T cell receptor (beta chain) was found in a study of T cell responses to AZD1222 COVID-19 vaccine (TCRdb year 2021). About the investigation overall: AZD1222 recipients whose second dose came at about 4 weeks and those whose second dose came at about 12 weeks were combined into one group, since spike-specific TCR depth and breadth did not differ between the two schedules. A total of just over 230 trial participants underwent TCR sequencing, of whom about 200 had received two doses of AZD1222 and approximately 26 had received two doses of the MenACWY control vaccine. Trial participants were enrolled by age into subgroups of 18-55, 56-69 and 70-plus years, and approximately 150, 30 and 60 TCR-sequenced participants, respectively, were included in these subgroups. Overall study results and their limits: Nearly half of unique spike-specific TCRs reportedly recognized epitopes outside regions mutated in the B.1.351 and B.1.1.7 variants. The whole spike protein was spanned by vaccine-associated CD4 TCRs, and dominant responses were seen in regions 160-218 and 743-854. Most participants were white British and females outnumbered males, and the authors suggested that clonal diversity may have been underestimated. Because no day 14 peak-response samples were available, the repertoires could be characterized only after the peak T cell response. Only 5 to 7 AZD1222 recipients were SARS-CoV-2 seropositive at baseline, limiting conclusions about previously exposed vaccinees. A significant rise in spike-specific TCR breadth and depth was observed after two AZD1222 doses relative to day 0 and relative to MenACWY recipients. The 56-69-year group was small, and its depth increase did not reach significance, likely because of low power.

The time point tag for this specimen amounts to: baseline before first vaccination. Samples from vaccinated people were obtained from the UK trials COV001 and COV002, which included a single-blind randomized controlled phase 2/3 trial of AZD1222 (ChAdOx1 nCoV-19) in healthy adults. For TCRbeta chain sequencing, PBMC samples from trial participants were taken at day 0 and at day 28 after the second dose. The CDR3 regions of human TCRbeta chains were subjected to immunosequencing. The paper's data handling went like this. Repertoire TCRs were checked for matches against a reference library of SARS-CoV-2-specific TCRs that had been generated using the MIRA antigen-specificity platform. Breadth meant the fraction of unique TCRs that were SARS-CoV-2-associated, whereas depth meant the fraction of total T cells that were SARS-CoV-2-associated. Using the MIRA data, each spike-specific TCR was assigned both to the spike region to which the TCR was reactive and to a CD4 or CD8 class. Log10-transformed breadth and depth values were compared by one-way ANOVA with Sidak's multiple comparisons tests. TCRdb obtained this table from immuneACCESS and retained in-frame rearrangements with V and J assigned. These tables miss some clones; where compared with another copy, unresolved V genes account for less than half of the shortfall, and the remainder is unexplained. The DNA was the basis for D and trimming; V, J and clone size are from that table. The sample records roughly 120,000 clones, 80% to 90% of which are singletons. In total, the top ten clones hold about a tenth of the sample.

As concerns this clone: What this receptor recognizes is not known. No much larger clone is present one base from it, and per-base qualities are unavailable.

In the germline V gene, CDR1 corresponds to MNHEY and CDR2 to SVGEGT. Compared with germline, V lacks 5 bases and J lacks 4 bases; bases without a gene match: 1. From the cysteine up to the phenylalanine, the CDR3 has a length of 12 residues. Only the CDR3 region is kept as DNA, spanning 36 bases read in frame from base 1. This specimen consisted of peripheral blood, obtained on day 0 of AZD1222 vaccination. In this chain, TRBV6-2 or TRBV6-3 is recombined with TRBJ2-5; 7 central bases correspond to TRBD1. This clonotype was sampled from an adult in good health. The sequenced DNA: TGTGCCAGCAGTCCAGGGGGAGAGACCCAGTACTTC. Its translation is CASSPGGETQYF.